This entry features one T cell receptor (beta chain) sequence. Its antigen remains unknown. Genes here carry mouse names. The read gets to within 1 residue of the CDR3 end, and the germline J gene fills in the rest. Survey-depth TCRbeta CDR3 sequencing reported V/J genes and productive frequencies. Some clones are missing from TCRdb's copy, which holds only in-frame ones; the method was immunoSEQ multiplex PCR. The data hold about 6,800 clones, with approximately 34% observed a single time. Stated time point: mouse harvest day 14 after allogeneic transplant. Each mouse received 10^7 T-cell-depleted marrow cells plus 10^6 splenic CD5+ T cells by tail vein. These data belong to a study of tissue T cells after allogeneic stem cell transplantation. Findings and caveats of the study: Blood and spleen captured only part of the tissue TCR repertoire. Within patients, tissue anatomy strongly shaped TCR repertoire composition.

V gave up 4 bases and J gave up 1 base, with 10 bases separating them. The germline V gene encodes CDR1 KGHPV and CDR2 FQNQEV (reference sequence). The CDR3 has 15 residues. V is TRBV26 and J is TRBJ1-4; tentatively, D is TRBD1 (5 bases). The source of this sequence is a female BALB/c mouse given C57BL/6 T cells with graft-versus-host disease after an allogeneic hematopoietic cell transplant. Sample: skin. The CDR3 is CASSPQGASNERLFF. The DNA read from the CDR3 is TGTGCCAGCAGTCCTCAGGGAGCTTCCAACGAAAGATTATTT.